This TCR beta chain was found in a study of human thymus T cells. CDR3 length: 16 residues. Germline V gives CDR1 SQVTM, CDR2 ANQGSEA. V was pared by 6 bases and J by 0 bases, with 12 bases of the junction left unmatched. Overall study findings and caveats: Thymic repertoires overlap heavily among unrelated individuals, related research has reported. Thymic and blood repertoires seemed to show skewed V and J gene use.

Concerning this clone itself: What it recognizes is unknown.

Resections removed during corrective heart surgery provided the thymus tissue used. Having surgery to correct congenital heart defects, healthy Finnish infants acted as the donors. Assay used: immunoSEQ multiplex PCR; TCRdb lists only in-frame clones, some missing. The sample comprises about 130,000 clones, about 93% of which are singletons, and around 0.022% rests with the top ten. The chain links TRBV29-1 to TRBJ2-7, with 9 bases fitting TRBD1. This sequence originates from a boy younger than two with a congenital heart defect but otherwise immunologically healthy. The material sequenced was thymus tissue. CDR3 DNA: TGCAGCGTCGTATCGGGACAGGGAACCCTCTCCTACGAGCAGTACTTC. It is translated as CSVVSGQGTLSYEQYF.